This is a list of T cell receptor beta chains from one sample in a study of CD8 T cell repertoires and HIV-1 epitope variants. Antigens for these TCRs are unknown. The repertoire was sequenced with immunoSEQ multiplex PCR; TCRdb's copy has only in-frame clones and lacks some. The table has over 5,000 clones, approximately 65% seen once. Sequenced sample: cultured CD8+ T cells derived from PBMCs. The receptors were gathered from a male donor with HIV. CDR3s include the opening cysteine and the closing phenylalanine or tryptophan. D genes are given only for firm matches. The size field is filled for only some rows; it gives once, few, many or a size class.

clone size | J gene | D gene | V gene | CDR3 protein | CDR3 DNA
- | TRBJ2-7 | TRBD1 | TRBV7-9 | CASSSPDRDSYEQYF | TGTGCCAGCAGCTCTCCGGACAGGGACTCCTACGAGCAGTACTTC
- | TRBJ2-7 | - | TRBV5-4 | CASSFQGGSEQYF | TGTGCCAGCAGCTTCCAGGGGGGATCCGAGCAGTACTTC
- | TRBJ1-1 | - | TRBV11-2 | CASSLASFALNTEAFF | TGTGCCAGCAGCTTAGCAAGTTTTGCGTTGAACACTGAAGCTTTCTTT
- | TRBJ2-7 | TRBD2 | TRBV9 | CASSVTSGVGGEQYF | TGTGCCAGCAGCGTAACTAGCGGGGTAGGAGGCGAGCAGTACTTC
- | TRBJ2-7 | - | TRBV5-5 | CASSLEAYQGEQYF | TGTGCCAGCAGCTTGGAAGCATATCAGGGCGAGCAGTACTTC
- | TRBJ2-1 | - | TRBV19 | CASTAGPNEQFF | TGTGCCAGTACCGCGGGACCAAATGAGCAGTTCTTC
- | TRBJ2-7 | - | TRBV2 | CVSRWGSYEQYF | TGTGTCAGCAGGTGGGGGTCCTACGAGCAGTACTTC
- | TRBJ2-7 | - | TRBV6-6 | CASSYSGLIYEQYF | TGTGCCAGCAGTTACAGCGGACTAATCTACGAGCAGTACTTC
few | TRBJ1-2 | TRBD1 | TRBV5-4 | CASSVDRGINGYTF | TGTGCCAGCAGCGTAGACAGGGGTATTAATGGCTACACCTTC
- | TRBJ1-1 | - | TRBV13 | CASSPRGGGNTEAFF | TGTGCCAGCAGCCCCCGGGGCGGGGGGAACACTGAAGCTTTCTTT